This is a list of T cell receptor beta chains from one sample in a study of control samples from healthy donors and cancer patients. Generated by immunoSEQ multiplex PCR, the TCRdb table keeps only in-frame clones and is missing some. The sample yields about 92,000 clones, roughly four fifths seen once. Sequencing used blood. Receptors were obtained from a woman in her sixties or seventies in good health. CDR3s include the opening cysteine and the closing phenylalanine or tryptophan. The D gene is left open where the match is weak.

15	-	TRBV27	CASALMGTGAGELFF
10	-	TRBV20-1	CSATPGSEYF
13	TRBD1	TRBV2	CASRIQGAGEQFF
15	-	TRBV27	CASSSLKGVRSEQFF
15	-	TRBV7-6	CASSLRGEHYNEQFF
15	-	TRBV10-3	CAISESGTGGTEAFF
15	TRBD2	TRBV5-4	CASSLEASGKYEQYF
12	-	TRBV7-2	CASSLVGNTIYF
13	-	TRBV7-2	CASSSPVGTEAFF
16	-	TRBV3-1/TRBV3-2	CASSQGLQVPNSPLHF
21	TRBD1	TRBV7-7	CASSLPKKGQGATSMNTEAFF
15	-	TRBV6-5	CASSPRGVLNSPLHF
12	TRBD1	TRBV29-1	CSAWDRAYEQYF
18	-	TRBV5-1	CASSSKRYADGGANVLTF
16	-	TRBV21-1	CASSDGLAGERNEQFF
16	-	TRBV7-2	CASSLGLSSYNSPLHF
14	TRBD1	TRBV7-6	CASSHGQGDTEAFF
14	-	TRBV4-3	CASSQASKSYEQYF
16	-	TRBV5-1	CASSLALTREINEQFF
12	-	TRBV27	CASSPGNSPLHF
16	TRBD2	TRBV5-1	CASSQRTSGILETQYF
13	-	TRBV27	CASRPALNYGYTF
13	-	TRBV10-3	CAIAGSPNQPQHF
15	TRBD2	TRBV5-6	CASSPSGRSYNEQFF
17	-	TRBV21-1	CASSKVKFGVGNSPLHF
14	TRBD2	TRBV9	CASSPRGGGETQYF
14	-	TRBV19	CASSIKGWNTEAFF
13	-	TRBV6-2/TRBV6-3	CASSYGMNTEAFF
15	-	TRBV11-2	CASSPQQGSAGELFF
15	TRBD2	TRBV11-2	CASSRSGVSTDTQYF
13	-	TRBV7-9	CASLRQSTGELFF
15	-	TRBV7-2	CASSLNPGPSYEQYF
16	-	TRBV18	CASSPFGGRDYNEQFF
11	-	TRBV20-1	CSAEAYNEQFF
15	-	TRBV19	CASTPGPGVNTEAFF
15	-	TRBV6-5	CASREVQGVSYEQYF
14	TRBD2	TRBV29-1	CSVGGTRTGSEQYF
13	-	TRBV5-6	CASSIDFSYEQYF
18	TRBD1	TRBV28	CAARGGQRATRITDTQYF
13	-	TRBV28	CASSLRSDSEAFF
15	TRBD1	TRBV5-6	CASSLGWTGGQPQHF
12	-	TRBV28	CASSSANTEAFF
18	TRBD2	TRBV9	CASSFAPGGKSWAGELFF
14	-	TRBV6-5	CASSPNRGTYEQYF
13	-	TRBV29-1	CSVAGQYTDTQYF